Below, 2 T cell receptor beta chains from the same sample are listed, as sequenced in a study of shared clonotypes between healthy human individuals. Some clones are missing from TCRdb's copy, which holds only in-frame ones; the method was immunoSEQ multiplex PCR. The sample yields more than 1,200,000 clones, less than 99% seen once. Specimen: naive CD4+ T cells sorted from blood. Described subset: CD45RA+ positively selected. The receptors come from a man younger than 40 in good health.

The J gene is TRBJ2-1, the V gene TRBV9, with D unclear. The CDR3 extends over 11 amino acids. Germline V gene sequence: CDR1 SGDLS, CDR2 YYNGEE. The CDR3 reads CPMGKTNEQFF. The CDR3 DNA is TGTCCGATGGGTAAGACCAATGAGCAGTTCTTC. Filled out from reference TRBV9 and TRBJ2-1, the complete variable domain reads DSGVTQTPKHLITATGQRVTLRCSPRSGDLSVYWYQQSLDQGLQFLIQYYNGEERAKGNILERFSAQQFPDLHSELNLSSLELGDSALYFCPMGKTNEQFFGPGTRLTVL.

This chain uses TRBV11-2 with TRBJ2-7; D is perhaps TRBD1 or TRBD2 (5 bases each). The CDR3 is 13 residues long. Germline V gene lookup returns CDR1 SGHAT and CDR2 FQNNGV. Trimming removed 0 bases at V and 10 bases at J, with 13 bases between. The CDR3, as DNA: TGTGCCAGCAGCTTAGATCGGCAGGGAGTACAGTACTTC. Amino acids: CASSLDRQGVQYF.